Each of the 7 T cell receptor beta chains below was sequenced from the same sample in a study of T cells in Graves' hyperthyroidism and ophthalmopathy. Using RNA transcripts as the source, TCR beta CDR3 regions were amplified. First-round RT-PCR targeting the TCR CDR3 was performed with the HTBI primer set. Each CDR3 protein is one row after TCRdb ran MiXCR on the multiplex PCR reads. The table shows about 480,000 distinct CDR3 sequences, with approximately 15% occurring only once. Sequencing used blood. The receptors stem from a woman aged 18-30 years with Graves' hyperthyroidism.

This clonotype was recorded many times. The chain uses TRBV9 and TRBJ1-6; possible D gene TRBD1, 6 bases. V was cut by 1 base and J by 7 bases, with 15 bases left in between. CDR1 SGDLS and CDR2 YYNGEE come from the germline V gene. The CDR3 runs to 16 residues. The CDR3 loop is CASSVSPGAQNSPLHF. The CDR3 DNA reads TGTGCCAGCAGCGTAAGTCCGGGGGCGCAAAATTCACCCCTCCACTTT. Based on the CDR3 plus reference TRBV9 and TRBJ1-6, the full variable domain is DSGVTQTPKHLITATGQRVTLRCSPRSGDLSVYWYQQSLDQGLQFLIQYYNGEERAKGNILERFSAQQFPDLHSELNLSSLELGDSALYFCASSVSPGAQNSPLHFGNGTRLTVT.

Many counts were recorded for this clonotype. J is TRBJ1-1 and V is TRBV12-3 or TRBV12-4; D remains ambiguous. The CDR3 totals 13 residues. Trimming shortened V by 4 bases and J by 1 base, and 7 bases separated the two germline ends. Here the CDR3 reads CASSWEGNTEAFF. The CDR3 DNA sequence: TGTGCCAGCAGTTGGGAGGGGAACACTGAAGCTTTCTTT.

V is TRBV30 and J is TRBJ2-1; 7 bases align to TRBD1. V was pared by 3 bases and J by 3 bases, with 17 bases of the junction left unmatched. Germline V gene lookup returns CDR1 GTSNPN and CDR2 SVGIG (reference sequence). The CDR3 extends over 18 amino acids. CDR3 DNA sequence: TGTGCCTGGAGAGCCCCGGGCAGGGGGACGGTTGACTACAATGAGCAGTTCTTC. Residues: CAWRAPGRGTVDYNEQFF.

Ten or more counts support this clonotype. The chain joins TRBV5-1 to TRBJ2-4; D is unresolved. V dropped 2 bases and J dropped 9 bases, with 6 bases sitting between them. The CDR3 loop spans 11 amino acids. CDR1 and CDR2 from the germline V gene are SGHRS and YFSETQ. CDR3 amino acids: CASSLSPIQYF. CDR3 bases: TGCGCCAGCAGCTTATCCCCCATTCAGTACTTC.

This clonotype appeared many times. This chain uses TRBV12-3 or TRBV12-4 with TRBJ2-5; a weak D match, TRBD1 (5 bases). Deletions cut 3 bases from V and 0 bases from J, with 8 bases between. The CDR3 spans 14 residues. CDR3 protein: CASSFPDNQETQYF. CDR3 coding DNA: TGTGCCAGCAGTTTCCCGGACAACCAAGAGACCCAGTACTTC.

V is TRBV20-1 and J is TRBJ1-4, with 7 bases aligning to TRBD1. Trimming removed 0 bases from V and 5 bases from J; junction bases left unmatched: 9. There are 16 residues in the CDR3. Germline V gene lookup returns CDR1 DFQATT and CDR2 SNEGSKA (reference sequence). As DNA, the CDR3 is TGCAGTGCTAGAGATCGGGACAGCGTTTACAATGAAAAACTGTTTTTT. As protein: CSARDRDSVYNEKLFF.

This clonotype was counted ten times or more. The J gene is TRBJ1-4, the V gene TRBV12-3 or TRBV12-4; D may be TRBD1 (5 bases). The CDR3 runs to 13 residues. V dropped 8 bases and J dropped 7 bases, with 14 bases sitting between them. CDR3 protein: CASRDWQIEKLFF. CDR3 nucleotides: TGTGCCAGCCGGGACTGGCAGATTGAAAAACTGTTTTTT.